This TCR beta chain was found in a study of tumor-infiltrating lymphocytes in primary liver carcinoma. Comments on this clonotype: Compared with germline, one end of the junction differs, possibly owing to a read error.

Unsorted bulk tissue, about 17-34 mg of it, served as the source for co-extraction of RNA and DNA. The CDR3 runs to 15 residues. Per germline, CDR1 MGHRA and CDR2 YSYEKL. With a constant-region primer, TCR beta cDNA was made from 450 to 550 ng of total RNA. TCR beta libraries came from three nested multiplex PCR rounds using slightly modified ARM-PCR. For around 11 cycles apiece, the opening two PCR rounds ran with TRBV1-TRBV30 forward primers and a C-beta reverse primer. TCRdb called the multiplex PCR reads again in MiXCR, with one record for every CDR3 protein. In the table there are about 44,000 distinct CDR3 sequences, around 79% of which are singletons.

The sequenced sample was liver tumor tissue from sampling region 3. Specified subset: tumor region T3, left-lateral pole. This rearrangement joins TRBV4-1 to TRBJ1-4; TRBD1 might be the D (5 bases). This sequence originates from a man between 35 and 55 years old with primary liver carcinoma and hepatitis B virus infection. The CDR3 DNA follows: TGCGTCAGCAGCCAGATCTTCGGGAGGGACGAAAAACCGTTTTTT. This encodes CVSSQIFGRDEKPFF.